The entry that follows covers one T cell receptor (beta chain) sequence. Its antigen is unidentified. The record originates from a study of T-cell reconstitution after alpha-beta-depleted transplantation in children. CDR3 length: 15 amino acids. V dropped 5 bases and J dropped 3; count of bases not matched to a gene: 7. For TCRbeta, the library was prepared with unique molecular identifiers. Each CDR3 protein is one row after TCRdb ran MiXCR on the PCR reads. Among approximately 500,000 distinct CDR3 sequences listed, more than 9% were seen once. Findings of the study overall: At around two months after transplant, the alpha-beta T cells were reportedly derived from several hundred expanded clones that came from non-depleted graft cells. Diversity and T-cell counts at one year after transplant derived mostly from new T cells.

This TCR was recovered from a child younger than 10 with inherited bone marrow failure, due to receive a stem cell transplant. The V and J genes are TRBV12-3 or TRBV12-4 and TRBJ2-1; TRBD1 aligns across 7 bases. The sequencing used PBMCs, collected before TCRalphabeta/CD19-depleted stem cell transplant. The CDR3 spells CASSPWTGHYNEQFF. The CDR3 nucleotides read TGTGCCAGCAGTCCTTGGACAGGACACTACAATGAGCAGTTCTTC.